The sequence of this T cell receptor (beta chain) was determined in a study of T cells in localized non-small cell lung cancer. Sequencing used immunoSEQ multiplex PCR; TCRdb keeps in-frame clones, though not all of them. This table has under 40,000 clones, about nine tenths appearing once. This clone was observed once. Looked up from germline, CDR1 is SQVTM and CDR2 is ANQGSEA. The CDR3 length is 13 residues. Trimming shortened V by 6 bases and J by 0 bases, and 11 bases separated the two germline ends. The sequence was collected from a male donor at least 60 years old with stage III lung adenocarcinoma. The gene calls are TRBV29-1 and TRBJ1-1; unclear D gene. Specimen: peripheral blood, collected before any cancer treatment. CDR3 protein: CSVSGHMNTEAFF. CDR3 bases: TGCAGCGTCTCCGGTCACATGAACACTGAAGCTTTCTTT.